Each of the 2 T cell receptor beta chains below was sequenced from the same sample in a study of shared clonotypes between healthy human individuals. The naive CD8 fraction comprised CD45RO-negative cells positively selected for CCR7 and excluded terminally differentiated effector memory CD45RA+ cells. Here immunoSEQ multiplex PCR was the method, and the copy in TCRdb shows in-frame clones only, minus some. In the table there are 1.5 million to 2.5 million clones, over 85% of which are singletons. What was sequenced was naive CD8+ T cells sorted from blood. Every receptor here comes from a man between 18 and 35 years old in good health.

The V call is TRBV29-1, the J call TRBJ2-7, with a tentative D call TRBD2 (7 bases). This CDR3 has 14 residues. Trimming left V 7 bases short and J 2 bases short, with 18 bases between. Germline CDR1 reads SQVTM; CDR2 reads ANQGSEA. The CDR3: CSASGGGETYEQYF. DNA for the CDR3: TGCAGCGCTTCCGGAGGGGGGGAGACCTACGAGCAGTACTTC.

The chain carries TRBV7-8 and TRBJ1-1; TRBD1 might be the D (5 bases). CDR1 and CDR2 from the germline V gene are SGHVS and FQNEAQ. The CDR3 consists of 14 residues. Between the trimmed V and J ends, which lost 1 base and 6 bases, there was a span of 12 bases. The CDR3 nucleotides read TGTGCCAGCAGCTTAGGAGGGCTGGGGGCTGAAGCTTTCTTT. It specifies CASSLGGLGAEAFF.